The 27 T cell receptor beta chains in this list originate from one sample, sequenced in a study of cytomegalovirus exposure and HLA in healthy donors. PCR amplification relied on 60 Vbeta primers (plus 13 Jbeta primers). Assay used: immunoSEQ multiplex PCR; TCRdb lists only in-frame clones, some missing. The sample yields about 220,000 clones, around 76% seen once. Sequencing was done on a sample of PBMCs. These TCRs come from a man aged 35-49 years in good health and CMV-seropositive.

The CDR3 here is CASTRSPFLSSGANVLTF. In DNA, the CDR3 is TGTGCCAGCACCCGAAGTCCCTTTCTAAGCTCTGGGGCCAACGTCCTGACTTTC. This chain joins TRBV5-7 and TRBJ2-6; D gene ambiguous. TRBV5-7 is an ORF, and what it does is uncertain. Trimming pared 6 bases from V and 0 bases from J, leaving 19 bases between. The CDR3 is made up of 18 amino acids.

This chain links TRBV18 with TRBJ1-3, with D maybe TRBD1 (5 bases). The germline V and J ends were trimmed by 2 bases and 0 bases, with 5 bases remaining between them. The CDR3 contains 14 residues. In germline, CDR1 is KGHSH, CDR2 LQKENI. The CDR3 DNA follows: TGTGCCAGCTCACCAACAGGCTCTGGAAACACCATATATTTT. The encoded protein is CASSPTGSGNTIYF.

The chain uses TRBV18 and TRBJ2-1; weak D call: TRBD2 (6 bases). V was shortened by 1 base and J by 15 bases, with 19 bases between the two germline ends. There are 14 residues in the CDR3. Germline V gene data show CDR1 as KGHSH and CDR2 as LQKENI. The CDR3 loop is CASSPLADVMVRFF. The CDR3, as DNA: TGTGCCAGCTCACCACTAGCGGATGTAATGGTACGGTTCTTC.

This clone showed up just a few times. The chain has TRBV12-5 and TRBJ2-2; 8 bases are shared with TRBD1. Germline lookup yields CDR1 LGHNT and CDR2 FRNRAP. There are 16 residues in the CDR3. Trimming at V came to 2 bases and at J to 4 bases, leaving 6 bases not matched to a gene. The CDR3 DNA follows: TGTGCTAGTGGTTTGACGGGACAGGCCATCACCGGGGAGCTGTTTTTT. Its translation is CASGLTGQAITGELFF.

The rearrangement joins TRBV11-3 to TRBJ2-1; 8 nucleotides align to TRBD2. This CDR3 has 13 amino acids. V lost 1 base, J lost 8 bases, and 1 base stayed unmatched. Germline-derived CDR1 and CDR2 are SGHNT and YENEEA. CDR3 region: CASSLVAGHEQFF. For the CDR3, the DNA is TGTGCCAGCAGCTTAGTAGCGGGGCATGAGCAGTTCTTC. Together with reference TRBV11-3 and TRBJ2-1, the CDR3 gives the full variable domain: EAGVVQSPRYKIIEKKQPVAFWCNPISGHNTLYWYLQNLGQGPELLIRYENEEAVDDSQLPKDRFSAERLKGVDSTLKIQPAELGDSAVYLCASSLVAGHEQFFGPGTRLTVL.

CDR3 protein: CASSEATSGRLNEQFF. The CDR3 DNA reads TGTGCCAGCAGTGAGGCAACTAGCGGGAGACTCAATGAGCAGTTCTTC. The chain links TRBV25-1 to TRBJ2-1; 11 bases map to TRBD2. The J segment lost 6 bases and the V segment lost 3 bases, leaving 7 bases of the junction unmatched. The CDR3 has 16 residues. Germline V gene lookup returns CDR1 MGHDK and CDR2 SYGVNS.

V usage is TRBV6-1 and J usage is TRBJ1-2, with D possibly TRBD1 on 5 matching bases. Per germline, CDR1 MNHNS and CDR2 SASEGT. V dropped 7 bases and J dropped 4 bases, with 16 bases sitting between them. The CDR3 consists of 14 residues. The CDR3 loop reads CASTPGGGTYGYTF. In DNA, the CDR3 is TGTGCCAGCACCCCGGGTGGAGGGACCTATGGCTACACCTTC.

The V gene is TRBV18, the J gene TRBJ1-1, with TRBD1 as a possible D gene (5 bases). Trimming removed 0 bases from V and 1 base from J, with 9 bases in between. Per germline, CDR1 KGHSH and CDR2 LQKENI. CDR3 length equals 15 residues. As DNA, the CDR3 is TGTGCCAGCTCACCACCCTTAGGGGAGAACACTGAAGCTTTCTTT. This sequence encodes CASSPPLGENTEAFF.

The chain couples TRBV6-4 to TRBJ1-1; D might be TRBD1 (6 bases). V lost 6 bases to trimming and J lost 0 bases, with 14 bases between them. The CDR3 is 15 residues long. The germline gives CDR1 MRHNA, CDR2 SNTAGT. CDR3 protein: CASRPQGQMNTEAFF. CDR3 sequence (DNA): TGTGCCAGCAGGCCCCAGGGGCAAATGAACACTGAAGCTTTCTTT.

This rearrangement joins TRBV4-1 to TRBJ2-1; possibly TRBD1 for D (6 bases). V lost 2 bases, J lost 2 bases, and 16 bases lay in between. CDR1 is MGHRA, CDR2 YSYEKL, per germline. The CDR3 covers 17 residues. The chain's CDR3 is CASSQNRVPPTYNEQFF. In DNA form, the CDR3 reads TGCGCCAGCAGCCAAAACAGGGTGCCCCCTACCTACAATGAGCAGTTCTTC.

The chain joins TRBV5-6 to TRBJ2-3, with 14 bases lining up with TRBD2. Germline V gene sequence: CDR1 SGHDT, CDR2 YYEEEE. This CDR3 contains 19 residues. With 6 bases clipped from V and 1 base from J, the junction kept 13 bases outside the gene matches. The CDR3 sequence: CASTQGPTSGRGGTDTQYF. The CDR3 DNA reads as TGTGCCAGCACACAGGGTCCGACTAGCGGGAGGGGCGGCACAGATACGCAGTATTTT.

This clone was seen once. The chain carries TRBV9 and TRBJ1-2; D is unresolved. Germline values: CDR1 SGDLS, CDR2 YYNGEE. The CDR3 runs 14 residues. V lost 4 bases to trimming and J lost 2 bases, with 12 bases between them. Here the CDR3 reads CASSPRGANYGYTF. CDR3 DNA: TGTGCCAGCAGCCCTCGCGGAGCAAACTATGGCTACACCTTC.

The CDR3 region has the DNA TGTGCCAGCAGTGCCGGGCGGGGCCCCTACGAGCAGTACTTC. It codes for CASSAGRGPYEQYF. V gene TRBV6-5 combines with J gene TRBJ2-7; possibly TRBD2 for D (6 bases). The germline gives CDR1 MNHEY, CDR2 SVGAGI. This CDR3 has 14 residues. V lost 5 bases and J 2 bases, leaving 13 bases between the germline ends.

This chain joins TRBV11-3 and TRBJ2-1; 10 nucleotides line up with TRBD2. Germline CDR1 reads SGHNT; CDR2 reads YENEEA. J lost 1 base, V lost 5 bases, and 2 bases had no gene match. The CDR3 totals 15 residues. The CDR3 reads CASSRAGGSYNEQFF. The CDR3 nucleotides are TGTGCCAGCAGCAGAGCGGGAGGGTCCTACAATGAGCAGTTCTTC.

J is TRBJ1-1 and V is TRBV27; 9 bases fit TRBD1. CDR1 is MNHEY, CDR2 SMNVEV, per germline (reference sequence). CDR3 length: 15 amino acids. V lost 2 bases, J lost 5 bases, and 6 bases stayed unmatched. In DNA form, the CDR3 reads TGTGCCAGCAGTTTAATGGGGACAGGGTGGACTGAAGCTTTCTTT. Amino acid sequence: CASSLMGTGWTEAFF.

This clone was observed once. The rearrangement uses TRBV10-2 and TRBJ2-1, with 9 bases fitting TRBD1. The CDR3 runs 15 residues. Trimming removed 7 bases from V and 8 bases from J; junction bases left unmatched: 12. Germline loops: CDR1 WSHSY, CDR2 SAAADI. The CDR3 nucleotides are TGCGCCAGCATTACAGACAGGGGGGTTAGAGATGAGCAGTTCTTC. Translation: CASITDRGVRDEQFF.

The chain joins TRBV2 to TRBJ1-1, with 9 positions matching TRBD1. This CDR3 comprises 14 residues. V trimming: 4 bases; J trimming: 3 bases; junction bases outside the gene matches: 3. Germline loops: CDR1 SNHLY, CDR2 FYNNEI. The CDR3 sequence: CASSVRQGDTEAFF. The CDR3 DNA sequence: TGTGCCAGCAGTGTAAGACAGGGGGACACTGAAGCTTTCTTT. The variable domain in full, completed from reference TRBV2 and TRBJ1-1, reads EPEVTQTPSHQVTQMGQEVILRCVPISNHLYFYWYRQILGQKVEFLVSFYNNEISEKSEIFDDQFSVERPDGSNFTLKIRSTKLEDSAMYFCASSVRQGDTEAFFGQGTRLTVV.

The chain combines TRBV7-8 with TRBJ2-3, with D tentatively TRBD2 (5 bases). Trimming removed 0 bases at V and 5 bases at J, with 15 bases between. The CDR3 sequence is 16 residues long. The V gene's germline CDR1 is SGHVS and CDR2 FQNEAQ. In nucleotides, the CDR3 is TGTGCCAGCAGCTTAGCACTAGGATTGAGAGAAGATACGCAGTATTTT. Amino acid sequence: CASSLALGLREDTQYF.

This clone was detected only once. The rearrangement uses TRBV21-1 and TRBJ2-2; TRBD2, the table's D call, lacks a check against the DNA. TRBV21-1 is described as a pseudogene. The length of the CDR3 is 16 residues. CDR3 protein: CASSKEGGGNTGELFF. The CDR3, as DNA: TGTGCCAGCAGCAAAGAGGGCGGGGGAAACACCGGGGAGCTGTTTTTT.

The chain employs TRBV27 and TRBJ1-4; D call uncertain. Germline CDR1 reads MNHEY; CDR2 reads SMNVEV (reference sequence). The CDR3 is made up of 15 amino acids. Trimming stripped 7 bases from V and 3 bases from J, with 15 bases between. In DNA, the CDR3 is TGTGCCAGCACCCAGTCGAGAGGGCCTAATGAAAAACTGTTTTTT. Amino acids: CASTQSRGPNEKLFF.

The chain employs TRBV11-3 and TRBJ2-1, with D unclear. The CDR3 has 15 amino acids. Germline loops: CDR1 SGHNT, CDR2 YENEEA. V was trimmed by 0 bases and J by 6 bases, leaving 12 bases between them. For the CDR3, the DNA is TGTGCCAGCAGCTTAGAGGCCCCGGGTGGCAATGAGCAGTTCTTC. It encodes CASSLEAPGGNEQFF.

V gene TRBV7-9 combines with J gene TRBJ2-5; D might be TRBD2 (6 bases). The J call could be wrong; TRBJ2-7 is a better fit for the DNA end. Per germline, CDR1 SEHNR and CDR2 FQNEAQ (reference sequence). CDR3 size: 16 residues. Here the CDR3 reads CASSLEIAGGSYEQYF. In nucleotides, the CDR3 is TGTGCCAGCAGTCTAGAGATAGCTGGAGGGTCTTACGAGCAGTACTTC.

V gene TRBV5-1 combines with J gene TRBJ2-3, with 8 bases aligning to TRBD2. This CDR3 comprises 16 residues. From germline, CDR1 is SGHRS and CDR2 YFSETQ. J was trimmed by 3 bases and V by 0 bases; bases with no gene match: 6. CDR3 in amino acids: CASSLGGPSGTDTQYF. DNA for the CDR3: TGCGCCAGCAGCTTGGGGGGGCCTAGCGGGACAGATACGCAGTATTTT.

The V and J genes are TRBV27 and TRBJ2-2; TRBD1 aligns across 9 bases. The germline V gene has CDR1 MNHEY and CDR2 SMNVEV (reference sequence). V dropped 1 base and J dropped 4; count of bases not matched to a gene: 4. The CDR3 runs to 16 residues. Here the CDR3 DNA reads TGTGCCAGCAGTTTATGGACAGGGGCGGGCACCGGGGAGCTGTTTTTT. Amino acids: CASSLWTGAGTGELFF.

The gene calls are TRBV5-1 and TRBJ2-2, with D perhaps matching TRBD1 (6 bases). Trimming left V 4 bases short and J 4 bases short, with 14 bases between. Germline V gene sequence: CDR1 SGHRS, CDR2 YFSETQ. The CDR3 is 15 residues long. DNA for the CDR3: TGCGCCAGCAGCACCGGGACACCCAGCACCGGGGAGCTGTTTTTT. Protein product: CASSTGTPSTGELFF. Full variable domain (rest looked up from reference TRBV5-1 and TRBJ2-2): KAGVTQTPRYLIKTRGQQVTLSCSPISGHRSVSWYQQTPGQGLQFLFEYFSETQRNKGNFPGRFSGRQFSNSRSEMNVSTLELGDSALYLCASSTGTPSTGELFFGEGSRLTVL.

The chain links TRBV10-2 to TRBJ1-2; TRBD1 is a possible D gene (5 bases). This CDR3 has 14 amino acids. Looked up from germline, CDR1 is WSHSY and CDR2 is SAAADI. Deletions cut 8 bases from V and 0 bases from J, with 13 bases between. CDR3 bases: TGCGCCAGCTCGGAGGGGCCCTCTAACTATGGCTACACCTTC. Its protein product is CASSEGPSNYGYTF.

The V call is TRBV18, the J call TRBJ2-2; D may be TRBD1 (5 bases). V lost 3 bases to trimming and J lost 5 bases, with 13 bases between them. Germline loops: CDR1 KGHSH, CDR2 LQKENI. The CDR3 is 15 amino acids. The CDR3 reads CASSPQGLRTGELFF. For the CDR3, the DNA is TGTGCCAGCTCACCTCAGGGTTTACGGACCGGGGAGCTGTTTTTT.